Below, 28 T cell receptor beta chains from the same sample are listed, as sequenced in a study of CD8+CD57+ T cells in acquired aplastic anemia. The study profiled TCR beta VDJ and CDR3 using genomic DNA as template. MiXCR, applied by TCRdb to the reads, yields one record per CDR3 protein. The sample holds about 160,000 distinct CDR3 sequences, about 50% seen once. The sequenced patients had an expansion of CD8+CD57+ cells seen by flow cytometry. The sequenced sample consisted of sorted CD4+, CD8+, or CD8+CD57+ T cells (not recorded which) from PBMCs. The receptors originated from a human donor with aplastic anemia.

CDR3 region: CASSWTGHGYTF. DNA for the CDR3: TGTGCCAGCAGCTGGACAGGTCATGGCTACACCTTC. The genes are TRBV11-3 and TRBJ1-2; 7 bases fit TRBD1. This CDR3 is built from 12 residues. V trimming: 4 bases; J trimming: 6 bases; junction bases outside the gene matches: 2. Germline CDR1 SGHNT, CDR2 YENEEA.

The table lists this clonotype with many counts. The chain combines TRBV19 with TRBJ1-2; a weak D match, TRBD1 (5 bases). The germline CDR1 and CDR2 sequences are LNHDA and SQIVND (reference sequence). The ends were cut back, 5 bases at V and 0 bases at J, with 10 bases in the middle. The CDR3 length is 14 residues. This CDR3 is CASSAGSSNYGYTF. In nucleotides, the CDR3 is TGTGCCAGTAGTGCAGGGTCCTCTAACTATGGCTACACCTTC. Looking up the rest from reference TRBV19 and TRBJ1-2 gives the full variable domain: DGGITQSPKYLFRKEGQNVTLSCEQNLNHDAMYWYRQDPGQGLRLIYYSQIVNDFQKGDIAEGYSVSREKKESFPLTVTSAQKNPTAFYLCASSAGSSNYGYTFGSGTRLTVV.

V gene TRBV19 combines with J gene TRBJ2-1, with D uncertain. CDR3 length equals 12 residues. V lost 10 bases and J lost 6, with 13 bases in between. Germline assignment: CDR1 LNHDA and CDR2 SQIVND (reference sequence). The CDR3 sequence: CATSDATNEQFF. The CDR3, as DNA: TGTGCCACCAGTGACGCAACCAATGAGCAGTTCTTC.

The rearrangement uses TRBV2 and TRBJ1-6; 10 bases match TRBD1. Germline V gene sequence: CDR1 SNHLY, CDR2 FYNNEI. J was trimmed by 5 bases and V by 8 bases; bases with no gene match: 3. The CDR3 extends over 14 amino acids. The CDR3 nucleotides read TGTGCCAGCTCAGGACAGGGGGATAATTCACCCCTCCACTTT. It translates to CASSGQGDNSPLHF.

Many counts were recorded for this clonotype. The chain combines TRBV29-1 with TRBJ2-1, with 10 bases lining up with TRBD1. Germline lookup yields CDR1 SQVTM and CDR2 ANQGSEA. V was pared by 5 bases and J by 7 bases, with 11 bases of the junction left unmatched. The CDR3 runs 15 residues. The CDR3 sequence: CSVFPSDRGPNEQFF. The CDR3 coding sequence is TGCAGCGTTTTCCCCTCCGACAGGGGGCCAAATGAGCAGTTCTTC.

The CDR3 coding sequence is TGTGCCACCAGTGACCTCGTGGGAGGCTACACCTTC. It encodes CATSDLVGGYTF. The gene calls are TRBV24-1 and TRBJ1-2; D gene uncertain. The germline V gene encodes CDR1 KGHDR and CDR2 SFDVKD. CDR3 length equals 12 residues. V was cut by 4 bases and J by 8 bases, with 10 bases left in between.

Note on this clonotype: This may be a read error: a much more frequent sequence differs by one nucleotide. V gene TRBV19 combines with J gene TRBJ2-1, with a possible D match to TRBD1 (6 bases). The CDR3 consists of 16 residues. In germline, CDR1 is LNHDA, CDR2 SQIVND (reference sequence). The CDR3 DNA follows: TGTGCCGGTAGTACGGAGCTAGGGGGCTCCTACAATGAGCAGTTCTTC. Residues: CAGSTELGGSYNEQFF.

This clonotype was seen a few times. The chain couples TRBV6-2 or TRBV6-3 to TRBJ2-1; D may be TRBD1 (6 bases). Deletions cut 10 bases from V and 7 bases from J, with 14 bases between. The germline V gene has CDR1 MNHEY and CDR2 SVGEGT. The CDR3 spans 12 residues. CDR3 bases: TGTGCCACCCAGGGGTTTAAGAATGAGCAGTTCTTC. Its protein product is CATQGFKNEQFF.

V is TRBV10-3 and J is TRBJ2-7; TRBD2 agrees at 9 bases. This CDR3 spans 15 amino acids. With V trimmed by 4 bases and J by 3 bases, 7 bases remained unmatched. From germline, CDR1 is ENHRY and CDR2 SYGVKD. In DNA form, the CDR3 reads TGTGCCATCAGTGCGACTAGCGGAGGGCACTACGAGCAGTACTTC. It is translated as CAISATSGGHYEQYF.

This sequence joins TRBV10-3 and TRBJ2-7, with D hard to call. The germline V gene has CDR1 ENHRY and CDR2 SYGVKD. Trimming took 0 bases from V and 5 from J, leaving 11 bases between them. CDR3 length equals 14 residues. The CDR3 spells CAISESSPLDEQYF. The CDR3, as DNA: TGTGCCATCAGTGAGTCGAGTCCCCTCGACGAGCAGTACTTC.

The rearrangement joins TRBV15 to TRBJ2-6; D unclear. There are 16 residues in the CDR3. Trimming shortened V by 0 bases and J by 0 bases, and 6 bases separated the two germline ends. Looked up from germline, CDR1 is LNHNV and CDR2 is YYDKDF (reference sequence). The CDR3, as DNA: TGTGCCACCAGCAGAGATTCTTCCTCTGGGGCCAACGTCCTGACTTTC. Translation: CATSRDSSSGANVLTF.

The chain couples TRBV28 to TRBJ2-2; perhaps TRBD1 as D (5 bases). There are 14 residues in the CDR3. V lost 7 bases and J 5 bases, leaving 14 bases between the germline ends. Germline lookup yields CDR1 MDHEN and CDR2 SYDVKM. The CDR3 bases are TGTGCCAGCACCTTGCAGGGATCAACCGGGGAGCTGTTTTTT. Its protein is CASTLQGSTGELFF.

V and J are TRBV10-3 and TRBJ2-3, with TRBD2 matching over 11 bases. Germline V gene data show CDR1 as ENHRY and CDR2 as SYGVKD. Trimming removed 2 bases from V and 6 bases from J; junction bases left unmatched: 7. The CDR3 is 16 amino acids. CDR3 sequence: CAISEQTSGGADTQYF. The CDR3 bases are TGTGCCATCAGTGAGCAAACTAGCGGGGGAGCCGATACGCAGTATTTT.

This clonotype showed up just a few times. The V and J genes are TRBV15 and TRBJ1-5; TRBD1 might be the D (5 bases). CDR1 and CDR2 (germline): LNHNV, YYDKDF (reference sequence). The CDR3 length is 17 residues. V was clipped by 0 bases and J by 2 bases, with 14 bases between them. The CDR3 region has the DNA TGTGCCACCAGCAGAGAGCGTCGGCAGGGAGGCAATCAGCCCCAGCATTTT. Amino acids: CATSRERRQGGNQPQHF.

This clonotype was picked up one time. The rearrangement joins TRBV10-2 to TRBJ2-7; possible D gene TRBD2, 5 bases. The CDR3 covers 16 residues. Germline V gene data show CDR1 as WSHSY and CDR2 as SAAADI. Trimming removed 3 bases from V and 1 base from J, with 16 bases in between. The CDR3 sequence is CASSDPQRLRSYEQYF. The CDR3 nucleotides read TGCGCCAGCAGTGATCCCCAGAGACTACGGTCCTACGAGCAGTACTTC.

This chain links TRBV7-6 with TRBJ2-6; D not certain. CDR3 size: 15 residues. Trimming took off 5 bases at V and 3 bases at J, with 11 bases between the two ends. Looked up from germline, CDR1 is SGHVS and CDR2 is FNYEAQ. CDR3 amino acids: CASSLDKYGANVLTF. In nucleotides, the CDR3 is TGTGCCAGCAGCCTAGATAAGTATGGGGCCAACGTCCTGACTTTC. The whole variable domain, remainder taken from reference TRBV7-6 and TRBJ2-6, is GAGVSQSPRYKVTKRGQDVALRCDPISGHVSLYWYRQALGQGPEFLTYFNYEAQQDKSGLPNDRFSAERPEGSISTLTIQRTEQRDSAMYRCASSLDKYGANVLTFGAGSRLTVL.

This clonotype was counted ten times or more. CDR3: CASGPNYEQYF. The DNA for the CDR3 is TGCGCCAGCGGACCGAACTACGAGCAGTACTTC. The chain has TRBV4-1 and TRBJ2-7, with no clear D. The V end lost 8 bases, the J end lost 3 bases, and 8 bases lay between the germline ends. CDR3 length: 11 residues. Germline CDR1 is MGHRA and CDR2 is YSYEKL.

With respect to this clonotype: A read error may be the cause here, since a much bigger clone is one base away. The chain joins TRBV4-2 to TRBJ2-7; TRBD1 matches 7 bases. J gave up 3 bases and V 0 bases, and 5 bases lay outside the gene matches. Germline V gene sequence: CDR1 LGHNA, CDR2 YNFKEQ. The CDR3 sequence is 15 residues long. The CDR3 loop is CASSQETGLYYEQYF. DNA for the CDR3: TGTGCCAGCAGCCAAGAGACAGGGCTCTACTACGAGCAGTACTTC.

The chain couples TRBV2 to TRBJ1-1, with D uncertain. Germline assignment: CDR1 SNHLY and CDR2 FYNNEI. The germline V and J ends were trimmed by 4 bases and 2 bases, with 17 bases remaining between them. This CDR3 is built from 16 residues. The CDR3 sequence is CASSVDHSFENTEAFF. The CDR3 DNA sequence: TGTGCCAGCAGTGTCGATCACTCGTTCGAAAACACTGAAGCTTTCTTT. The full variable domain, in which reference TRBV2 and TRBJ1-1 provide the parts outside the CDR3, is EPEVTQTPSHQVTQMGQEVILRCVPISNHLYFYWYRQILGQKVEFLVSFYNNEISEKSEIFDDQFSVERPDGSNFTLKIRSTKLEDSAMYFCASSVDHSFENTEAFFGQGTRLTVV.

A few counts support this clonotype. This rearrangement joins TRBV5-8 to TRBJ2-1, with TRBD1 identical over 8 bases. The J segment lost 4 bases and the V segment lost 0 bases, leaving 3 bases of the junction unmatched. This CDR3 has 15 residues. Germline lookup yields CDR1 SGHTS and CDR2 YDEGEE. Here the CDR3 DNA reads TGTGCCAGCAGCTTGGAACAGGGGGTGTACAATGAGCAGTTCTTC. Protein sequence: CASSLEQGVYNEQFF.

The CDR3: CASSVVASGGTDTQYF. The CDR3, as DNA: TGTGCCAGCAGCGTAGTAGCTAGCGGGGGCACAGATACGCAGTATTTT. V gene TRBV9 combines with J gene TRBJ2-3, with TRBD2 matching over 9 bases. This CDR3 contains 16 residues. Germline CDR1 SGDLS, CDR2 YYNGEE. Unmatched junction bases numbered 3, after V lost 0 bases and J lost 1 base.

In the case of this clonotype: This may come from a read error, since a much larger clone is one base off. This chain links TRBV12-3 or TRBV12-4 with TRBJ2-1; TRBD2 aligns across 7 bases. The end of the DNA is better explained by TRBJ2-7, so the J call may be wrong. CDR3 length: 16 amino acids. The CDR3, as DNA: TGTGCCAGCAGCCTCGAACTAGCGAGAATCTACAATGAGCAGTACTTC. This codes for CASSLELARIYNEQYF.

The chain links TRBV25-1 to TRBJ2-1; D unresolved. Trimming pared 6 bases from V and 9 bases from J, leaving 15 bases between. CDR1 and CDR2 (germline): MGHDK, SYGVNS. The CDR3 contains 13 residues. The CDR3 coding sequence is TGTGCCAGCAGAGGGAACTCACAAACTGAGCAGTTCTTC. It yields the protein CASRGNSQTEQFF.

CDR3: CASSKSNYGYTF. The CDR3 nucleotides are TGTGCCAGCAGCAAGTCTAACTATGGCTACACCTTC. This chain joins TRBV11-3 and TRBJ1-2; no firm D call. V was clipped by 5 bases and J by 0 bases, with 4 bases between them. Germline assignment: CDR1 SGHNT and CDR2 YENEEA. This CDR3 comprises 12 residues.

The gene calls are TRBV29-1 and TRBJ1-1; D is uncertain. Germline CDR1 reads SQVTM; CDR2 reads ANQGSEA. The CDR3 runs 14 residues. Trimming took off 4 bases at V and 1 base at J, with 13 bases between the two ends. For the CDR3, the DNA is TGCAGCGTTGGGCTCCAGGCCCAGAACACTGAAGCTTTCTTT. Its protein product is CSVGLQAQNTEAFF.

The chain links TRBV6-5 to TRBJ2-2; TRBD2 aligns across 10 bases. Unmatched junction bases numbered 16, after V lost 7 bases and J lost 8 bases. The CDR3 runs 17 residues. In germline, CDR1 is MNHEY, CDR2 SVGAGI. CDR3 loop: CASTYSSSGSRRGELFF. Here the CDR3 DNA reads TGTGCCAGCACTTATAGTTCTAGCGGGAGTAGGCGAGGGGAGCTGTTTTTT.

This clonotype was picked up many times. The chain carries TRBV2 and TRBJ1-5; TRBD1 might be the D (5 bases). This CDR3 spans 17 amino acids. Trimming left V 4 bases short and J 4 bases short, with 20 bases between. The germline CDR1 and CDR2 sequences are SNHLY and FYNNEI. CDR3 DNA: TGTGCCAGCAGTGGAGGGGTGGGCAGGAGCCTAAATCAGCCCCAGCATTTT. Its translation is CASSGGVGRSLNQPQHF.

This clonotype appeared many times. The rearrangement joins TRBV6-2 or TRBV6-3 to TRBJ2-3; 7 nucleotides agree with TRBD2. The V gene end was trimmed by 1 base and the J gene end by 6 bases; junction bases not matched to a gene: 4. The length of the CDR3 is 14 residues. Germline V lookup: CDR1 MNHEY, CDR2 SVGEGT. CDR3: CASSYWEGEDTQYF. CDR3 DNA sequence: TGTGCCAGCAGTTACTGGGAGGGAGAGGATACGCAGTATTTT.